This T cell receptor (beta chain) was sequenced in a study of blood T cell repertoires in COVID-19. Study-level information: From the United States, Italy and Spain came samples of acute and convalescent COVID-19. T cells, B-cell-depleted T cells, or PBMCs provided the cDNA or gDNA that served as material.

This clone was seen only a few times. Profiling relied on immunoSEQ multiplex PCR, and the TCRdb table lists in-frame clones only, not all of them. This table holds roughly 30,000 clones, 85% to 90% found once. Specimen: peripheral blood. The TCR sequence derives from a human donor in a cohort sampled during active COVID-19.

The CDR3 DNA follows: TGCGCCAGCAGCCGTACAGGGAACACTGAAGCTTTCTTT. This gives the protein CASSRTGNTEAFF. This chain joins TRBV5-1 and TRBJ1-1, with D possibly being TRBD1 (5 bases). V lost 4 bases and J lost 1, with 8 bases in between. Looked up from germline, CDR1 is SGHRS and CDR2 is YFSETQ. This CDR3 spans 13 amino acids.